This TCR beta chain was sequenced during a study of T cell responses to AZD1222 COVID-19 vaccine. This CDR3 region has 16 residues. Per germline, CDR1 PRHDT and CDR2 FYEKMQ (reference sequence). Trimming left V 5 bases short and J 0 bases short, with 14 bases between. Study-level findings and limits: Reportedly, nearly half the spike-specific TCRs target unmutated variant regions. White British ancestry dominated among donors, who included more females, and clonal diversity was possibly underestimated.

As for this clone: Its specificity is unknown.

Data came from immunoSEQ multiplex PCR; TCRdb stores just in-frame clones and leaves some out. Of 90,000 to 150,000 clones in the sample, over 75% were seen once. Sequences were derived from peripheral blood, sampled on day 0 of AZD1222 vaccination. The receptor's source is an adult in good health. The chain recombines TRBV13 with TRBJ2-4, with a weak D call TRBD1 (6 bases). The CDR3 reads CASSVRTELAKNIQYF. CDR3 nucleotides: TGTGCCAGCAGCGTCAGGACAGAACTAGCCAAAAACATTCAGTACTTC.